This T cell receptor (beta chain) emerged from a study of cytomegalovirus exposure and HLA in healthy donors. Study-level results: Later analysis identified a missense DCLRE1C variant that was linked to TCR beta V- and J-gene trimming.

CDR1 and CDR2 (germline): KGHSH, LQKENI. There are 15 residues in the CDR3. V was trimmed by 3 bases and J by 0 bases, leaving 11 bases between them. This clone showed up just a few times. Its antigen is unidentified. The PCR was carried out with 60 Vbeta primers and 13 Jbeta primers. Clones were read by immunoSEQ multiplex PCR, and TCRdb kept only the in-frame ones, dropping some. The repertoire has 95,000 to 110,000 clones, 77% of them found once; the top ten carry 3.5% to 5%. The specimen was PBMCs. V is TRBV18 and J is TRBJ1-1; D is unclear. The receptor was derived from a male donor in good health and CMV-seronegative. The CDR3 nucleotides are TGTGCCAGCTCACCGATCTCCGGAGTGAACACTGAAGCTTTCTTT. This sequence encodes CASSPISGVNTEAFF.